Sequencing of this TCR beta chain was carried out in a study of metastatic and nonmetastatic thyroid tumors. Across the study: Blood and tumor or nodule tissue repertoires from malignant and benign thyroid patients were compared.

In its sample, this clone was seen many times. What it binds is not known. Original handling: It was from CDR3 differences across clinicopathological groups that a distant-metastasis classifier for papillary thyroid cancer was built. MiXCR reprocessed the PCR reads for TCRdb. The V and J calls and clone size are TCRdb's, not the authors'. The profile shows over 30,000 clones, 6% to 9.5% of them singletons. Study-wide findings and caveats: The study reportedly found significantly higher TCR beta diversity in malignant thyroid tumors than benign nodules, in blood and tumor.

This CDR3 is built from 16 residues. V lost 5 bases and J lost 3; bases outside the gene matches: 8. In germline, CDR1 is LGHNA, CDR2 YSLEER. Treatment of any kind had been given to no patient before thyroid surgery. The chain joins TRBV4-3 to TRBJ2-3; TRBD2 matches 10 bases. This receptor was obtained from a female donor with papillary thyroid cancer or a benign thyroid nodule (not recorded which). Some clones in this sample may be carry-over from other donors' samples. Material: blood. The CDR3 bases are TGCGCCAGCAGCGGATGGACTAGCGGTTCGACAGATACGCAGTATTTT. Translation: CASSGWTSGSTDTQYF.